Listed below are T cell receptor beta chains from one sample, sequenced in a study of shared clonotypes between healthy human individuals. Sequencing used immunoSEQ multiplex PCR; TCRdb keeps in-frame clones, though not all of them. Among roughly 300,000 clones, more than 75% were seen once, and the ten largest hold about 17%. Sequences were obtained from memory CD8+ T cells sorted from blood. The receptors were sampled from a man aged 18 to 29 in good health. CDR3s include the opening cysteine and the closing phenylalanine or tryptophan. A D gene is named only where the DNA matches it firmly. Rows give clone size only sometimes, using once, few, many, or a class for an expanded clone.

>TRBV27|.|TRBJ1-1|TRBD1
CASSILGTGINTEAFF
TGTGCCAGCAGTATCCTGGGGACAGGGATTAACACTGAAGCTTTCTTT
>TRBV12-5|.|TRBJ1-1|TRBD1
CASGFSAGGTEAFF
TGTGCTAGTGGTTTTTCGGCAGGGGGAACTGAAGCTTTCTTT
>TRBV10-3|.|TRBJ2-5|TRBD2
CAISDKRASGGQETQYF
TGTGCCATCAGTGATAAAAGGGCTAGCGGGGGACAAGAGACCCAGTACTTC
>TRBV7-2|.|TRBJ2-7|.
CASSLASGASYEQYF
TGTGCCAGCAGCTTAGCGTCGGGAGCTTCCTACGAGCAGTACTTC
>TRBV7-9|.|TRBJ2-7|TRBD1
CASSPWTGGPYEQYF
TGTGCCAGCAGCCCATGGACAGGGGGCCCCTACGAGCAGTACTTC
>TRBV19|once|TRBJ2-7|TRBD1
CASSMDRVTDEQYF
TGTGCCAGTAGTATGGACAGGGTAACGGACGAGCAGTACTTC
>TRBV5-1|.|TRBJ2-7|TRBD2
CASSGTAGGEQYF
TGCGCCAGCAGCGGGACAGCGGGAGGTGAGCAGTACTTC
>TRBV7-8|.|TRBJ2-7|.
CASSWGEYYEQYF
TGTGCCAGCAGCTGGGGGGAATACTACGAGCAGTACTTC
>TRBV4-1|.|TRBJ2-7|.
CASSQEGTDYEQYF
TGCGCCAGCAGCCAAGAAGGGACGGACTACGAGCAGTACTTC
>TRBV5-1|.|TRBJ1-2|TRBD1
CASSSQGGLGGYTF
TGCGCCAGCAGCTCCCAGGGGGGCTTGGGTGGCTACACCTTC
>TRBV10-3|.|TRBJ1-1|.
CATKATGTGTEAFF
TGTGCCACCAAGGCTACAGGGACTGGCACTGAAGCTTTCTTT
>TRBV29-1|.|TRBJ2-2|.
CSVGWLRQGENTGELFF
TGCAGCGTTGGTTGGCTTCGGCAGGGAGAGAACACCGGGGAGCTGTTTTTT
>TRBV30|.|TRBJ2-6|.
CASDISGANVLTF
TGTGCCTCCGACATCTCTGGGGCCAACGTCCTGACTTTC
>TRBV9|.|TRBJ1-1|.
CASSAGTLTEAFF
TGTGCCAGCAGCGCCGGGACACTCACTGAAGCTTTCTTT
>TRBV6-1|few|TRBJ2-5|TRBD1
CASSPDRGRSETQYF
TGTGCCAGCAGTCCCGACAGGGGCAGGAGTGAGACCCAGTACTTC
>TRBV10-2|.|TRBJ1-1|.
CASSTTGGGTEAFF
TGCGCCAGCTCGACTACGGGGGGAGGCACTGAAGCTTTCTTT
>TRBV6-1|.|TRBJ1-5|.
CASSEDRNQPQHF
TGTGCCAGCAGTGAGGACCGCAATCAGCCCCAGCATTTT
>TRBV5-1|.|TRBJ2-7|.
CASSLGQGNSYEQYF
TGCGCCAGCAGCTTGGGCCAGGGAAACTCCTACGAGCAGTACTTC
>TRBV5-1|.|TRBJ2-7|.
CASSPFPGDYEQYF
TGCGCCAGCAGCCCGTTCCCAGGGGACTACGAGCAGTACTTC
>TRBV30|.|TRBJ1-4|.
CAVMREKLFF
TGTGCCGTGATGAGGGAAAAACTGTTTTTT
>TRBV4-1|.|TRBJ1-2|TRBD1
CASSQPGQGDGYTF
TGCGCCAGCAGCCAACCGGGACAGGGGGACGGCTACACCTTC
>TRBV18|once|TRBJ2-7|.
CASSPISLGLSSYEQYF
TGTGCCAGCTCACCCATTTCGTTGGGACTTAGCTCCTACGAGCAGTACTTC
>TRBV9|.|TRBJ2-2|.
CASSVEGKTGELFF
TGTGCCAGCAGCGTAGAGGGGAAAACCGGGGAGCTGTTTTTT
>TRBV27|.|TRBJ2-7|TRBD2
CASSWAAGEHSYEQYF
TGTGCCAGCAGTTGGGCCGCGGGGGAACACTCCTACGAGCAGTACTTC
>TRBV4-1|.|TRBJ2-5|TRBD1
CASSPLGTGGQETQYF
TGCGCCAGCAGCCCCCTCGGGACAGGGGGCCAAGAGACCCAGTACTTC
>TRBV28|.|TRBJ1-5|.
CASSFGVYSNQPQHF
TGTGCCAGCAGTTTTGGAGTATATAGCAATCAGCCCCAGCATTTT
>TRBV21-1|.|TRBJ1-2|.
CASSKGGQGEEYGYTF
TGTGCCAGCAGCAAGGGGGGACAGGGAGAAGAGTATGGCTACACCTTC
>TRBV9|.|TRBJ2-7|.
CASSVGSLSGDEQYF
TGTGCCAGCAGCGTGGGCTCTTTGAGCGGCGACGAGCAGTACTTC
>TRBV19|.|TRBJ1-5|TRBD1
CASISPGQGARMFDQPQHF
TGTGCCAGTATTTCGCCGGGACAGGGGGCGCGGATGTTCGATCAGCCCCAGCATTTT
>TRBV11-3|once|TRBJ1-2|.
CASSCFGTNYGYTF
TGTGCCAGCTCGTGTTTTGGTACTAACTATGGCTACACCTTC
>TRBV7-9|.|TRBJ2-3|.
CASSNGETDTQYF
TGTGCCAGCAGCAACGGAGAGACAGATACGCAGTATTTT
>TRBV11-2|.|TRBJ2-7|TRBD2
CASSPPSGRTYEQYF
TGTGCCAGCAGCCCCCCTAGCGGGAGGACCTACGAGCAGTACTTC
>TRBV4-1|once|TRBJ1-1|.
CASSQDNLAAPMNTEAFF
TGCGCCAGCAGCCAAGATAATTTGGCAGCTCCTATGAACACTGAAGCTTTCTTT
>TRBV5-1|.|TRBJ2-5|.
CASSVTHRETQYF
TGCGCCAGCAGCGTGACCCATCGCGAGACCCAGTACTTC
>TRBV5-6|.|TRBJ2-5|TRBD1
CASSLGTGLDLGETQYF
TGTGCCAGCAGCTTGGGGACAGGGTTAGATTTGGGAGAGACCCAGTACTTC
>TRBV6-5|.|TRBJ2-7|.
CASSYTSSYEQYF
TGTGCCAGCAGTTATACGAGCTCCTACGAGCAGTACTTC
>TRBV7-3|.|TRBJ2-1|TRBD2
CASSSLNSVAGGLNEQFF
TGTGCCAGCAGCTCCCTCAATTCCGTAGCGGGGGGCCTAAATGAGCAGTTCTTC
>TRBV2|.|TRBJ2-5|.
CASSDQLGTQYF
TGTGCCAGCAGTGACCAACTGGGGACCCAGTACTTC
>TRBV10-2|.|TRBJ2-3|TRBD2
CASSDVAGVRTDTQYF
TGCGCCAGCAGTGACGTAGCGGGAGTAAGGACCGATACGCAGTATTTT
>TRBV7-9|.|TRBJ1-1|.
CASSLDSWQGETEAFF
TGTGCCAGCAGCTTAGATAGTTGGCAGGGAGAAACTGAAGCTTTCTTT
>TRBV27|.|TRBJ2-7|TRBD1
CASSLSGTGTPEQYF
TGTGCCAGCAGCCTTTCCGGGACAGGGACCCCCGAGCAGTACTTC
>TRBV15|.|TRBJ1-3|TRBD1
CATSRPWTGRSGNTIYF
TGTGCCACCAGCAGACCTTGGACAGGTCGCTCTGGAAACACCATATATTTT
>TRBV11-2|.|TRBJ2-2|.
CASSLDWWRTDTGELFF
TGTGCCAGCAGCTTAGATTGGTGGAGAACGGACACCGGGGAGCTGTTTTTT
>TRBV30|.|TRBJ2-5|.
CAWSGGHQETQYF
TGTGCCTGGAGTGGGGGGCACCAAGAGACCCAGTACTTC
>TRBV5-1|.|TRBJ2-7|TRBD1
CASSGTGGDEQYF
TGCGCCAGCAGCGGGACAGGGGGTGACGAGCAGTACTTC
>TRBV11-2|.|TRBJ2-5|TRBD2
CASSLWASGGEETQYF
TGTGCCAGCAGCTTATGGGCTAGCGGGGGGGAAGAGACCCAGTACTTC
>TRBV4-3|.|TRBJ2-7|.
CASSQDRLPNYEQYF
TGCGCCAGCAGCCAAGATCGGTTGCCGAACTACGAGCAGTACTTC
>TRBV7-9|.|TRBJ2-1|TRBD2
CASYGTSGVDEQFF
TGTGCCAGCTACGGGACTAGCGGGGTCGATGAGCAGTTCTTC
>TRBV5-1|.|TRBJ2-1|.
CASIPQDYNEQFF
TGCGCCAGCATTCCCCAGGACTACAATGAGCAGTTCTTC